Described below is a single T cell receptor beta chain sequence and its context. This clonotype was seen many times. Its target antigen remains unknown. Base quality data are lacking; no much larger clone is found one base away. This entry comes from a study of CD8+CD57+ T cells in acquired aplastic anemia listed by TCRdb under 2018. As for the study more broadly: Extracted DNA from sorted CD4+ and CD8+ cells averaged approximately 3 ug, ranging from about 0.18 to 27.4 ug. For healthy donor samples, the average read count was around 9.9 million for CD4+ cells and around 12 million for CD8+ cells.

Profiling of TCR beta VDJ combinations and CDR3 sequences used genomic DNA as the template. An Illumina HiSeq 2000 was the platform used for TCR repertoire sequencing. The published analysis was carried out like this. Repertoire assessment relied on Simpson's diversity index, CDR3 size and DJ length profiles, and TRBV/TRBJ rearrangement plots. The most abundant DNA sequence in the deep sequencing data was taken as the immunodominant clone. CDR3 amino acid sequences were screened for sharing across subjects and were compared with published repertoires and the VDJdb database. In TCRdb, the public reads were trimmed at Q25 with fastp and aligned with MiXCR, with productive beta chains retained. Rows with a matching CDR3 protein are joined into one entry that keeps the most common DNA and genes. The V and J calls reflect TCRdb's pipeline rather than the authors' work. The sample profile shows 400,000 to 500,000 distinct CDR3 sequences; about two thirds of them were found once. Jointly, the top ten make up 4% of the sample.

In the study, sorted CD4+ and CD8+ blood T cells from patients with severe aplastic anemia and from healthy subjects underwent deep sequencing of TCR repertoires. Ficoll-Paque density gradient centrifugation was used to isolate peripheral blood mononuclear cells. CD4+ and CD8+ T cells were sorted by FACS or magnetic beads before DNA extraction. Broader findings and caveats from the paper: CD8+ Simpson's diversity did not differ significantly between patients and healthy controls (P=0.060). Although roughly 29 CD8+ CDR3 sequences were shared by patients and controls, these sequences appeared highly expressed in patients and within the immunodominant clones of patients.

This TCR was sampled from a human donor in good health, serving as a control. Sequenced material: sorted CD4+, CD8+, or CD8+CD57+ T cells (not recorded which) from PBMCs.

The CDR3 sequence is CASSRTRGGRIEQFF. In nucleotides, the sequence is TGTGCCAGCAGCAGAACTAGAGGGGGCCGGATTGAGCAGTTCTTC. Recombination linked TRBV9 to TRBJ2-1, with 7 bases matching TRBD1. From the cysteine up to the phenylalanine, the CDR3 has a length of 15 residues. This entry keeps only the CDR3 DNA: 45 bases, framed from base 1. CDR1 SGDLS and CDR2 YYNGEE are derived from the germline V gene. Trimming takes 4 bases off V and 9 bases off J; junction bases not matched to a gene: 13.